This TCR beta chain was profiled in a study of blood T cell repertoires in COVID-19. In the study overall: Sites across the United States, Italy and Spain contributed samples from acute and convalescent COVID-19. From T cells, B-cell-depleted T cells, or PBMCs came the material, which was cDNA or gDNA.

Followed over time, Seattle patients had been enrolled while infection was active. The CDR3 is 13 residues long. V lost 3 bases, J lost 5 bases, and 8 bases lay in between. Germline assignment: CDR1 SGHNT and CDR2 YENEEA. This clone occurred once. Source study methods: Amplification from reference gene primers served as the basis for estimated nucleated cell counts. Sequencing used immunoSEQ multiplex PCR; TCRdb keeps in-frame clones, though not all of them. V and J calls and clone size are given by that table; D and trimming were obtained from the DNA. The sample lists fewer than 100,000 clones, over 75% occurring once.

This TCR derives from a man between 45 and 60 years old with COVID-19, enrolled during active disease. Sequencing was done on a sample of peripheral blood. The chain recombines TRBV11-3 with TRBJ2-4; TRBD1 is a possible D gene (6 bases). The CDR3 reads CASSLGAENIQYF. The CDR3 DNA follows: TGTGCCAGCAGCTTGGGGGCAGAAAACATTCAGTACTTC.